Listed below are T cell receptor beta chains from one sample, sequenced in a study of blood T cells in healthy people across ages. TCRdb passed the 5' RACE reads through MiXCR, listing each CDR3 protein once. The sample includes about 1.5 million distinct CDR3 sequences, approximately 42% seen only once; the top ten take about 4.1%. Sequenced material: blood. The receptors originated from a woman younger than 30 in good health. The CDR3 runs from the conserved cysteine through the conserved F or W. The D gene is left open where the match is weak. Clone size appears in some rows only: once, few, many, or a class for an expanded clone.

V: TRBV27; D: -; J: TRBJ2-5; length: 11; size: -; DNA: TGTGCCAGCACGGGGGTTGGTGGGCAGTACTTC; CDR3: CASTGVGGQYF
V: TRBV6-6; D: TRBD1; J: TRBJ1-2; length: 14; size: -; DNA: TGTGCCAGCAGTCCTCTGACAGGGGGAGATGGCTGCACCTTC; CDR3: CASSPLTGGDGCTF
V: TRBV20-1; D: -; J: TRBJ1-2; length: 14; size: once; DNA: TGCAGTGCTAGGACCACGGGGTTGAACTATGGCTACACCTTC; CDR3: CSARTTGLNYGYTF
V: TRBV3-1; D: -; J: TRBJ1-3; length: 14; size: -; DNA: TGCGCCAGCAGCTATACCGGGGGGGGAAACACCATATATTTT; CDR3: CASSYTGGGNTIYF
V: TRBV9; D: -; J: TRBJ2-3; length: 16; size: -; DNA: TGTGCCAGCAGCTCACGGCCGCTCGACGGGGCGGATACGCAGTATTTT; CDR3: CASSSRPLDGADTQYF
V: TRBV7-9; D: -; J: TRBJ1-5; length: 15; size: -; DNA: TGTGCCAGCAGCTTAGTAGGCGGACCCAATCAGCCCCAGCATTTT; CDR3: CASSLVGGPNQPQHF
V: TRBV28; D: TRBD2; J: TRBJ2-7; length: 15; size: -; DNA: TGTGCCAGCAGTATCGTCAGCGGGAGCTTGCACGAGCAGTACTTC; CDR3: CASSIVSGSLHEQYF
V: TRBV25-1; D: TRBD1; J: TRBJ2-4; length: 15; size: few; DNA: TGTGCCAGCAGTGCCTATAACAGGGGTCAAAACATTCAGTACTTC; CDR3: CASSAYNRGQNIQYF
V: TRBV20-1; D: -; J: TRBJ2-3; length: 17; size: few; DNA: TGCAGTGCTAGAGATCCGTCCCCGGGACTTATTACAGATACGCAGTATTTT; CDR3: CSARDPSPGLITDTQYF
V: TRBV19; D: -; J: TRBJ2-7; length: 14; size: -; DNA: TGTGCCAGTAGTACCGCTGGACACTCCTACGAGCAGTACTTC; CDR3: CASSTAGHSYEQYF
V: TRBV13; D: -; J: TRBJ2-1; length: 14; size: -; DNA: TGTGCCAGCAGCTTCCCCGGGACGTACAATGAGCAGTTCTTC; CDR3: CASSFPGTYNEQFF
V: TRBV29-1; D: -; J: TRBJ2-3; length: 17; size: many; DNA: TGCAGCGTTGAAGACTCGGAACGAACTCCTAGCACAGATACGCAGTATTTT; CDR3: CSVEDSERTPSTDTQYF
V: TRBV4-1; D: -; J: TRBJ2-7; length: 13; size: -; DNA: TGCGCCAGCAGCCATAAACAGGGCTACGAGCAGTACTTC; CDR3: CASSHKQGYEQYF
V: TRBV25-1; D: -; J: TRBJ1-3; length: 14; size: -; DNA: TGTGCCACCCGGGGACAACTCGCTGGAAACACCATATATTTT; CDR3: CATRGQLAGNTIYF
V: TRBV9; D: -; J: TRBJ2-1; length: 15; size: few; DNA: TGTGCCAGCAGCGTAGCGGCAGGGGAACACAATGAGCAGTTCTTC; CDR3: CASSVAAGEHNEQFF
V: TRBV7-9; D: -; J: TRBJ1-1; length: 13; size: -; DNA: TGTGCCAGCAGCTTAGGCGGGGACCAAGAAGCTTTCTTT; CDR3: CASSLGGDQEAFF
V: TRBV4-1; D: -; J: TRBJ1-1; length: 15; size: few; DNA: TGCGCCAGCAGCCAAGATGCAGGGATTTTGGCTGAAGCTTTCTTT; CDR3: CASSQDAGILAEAFF
V: TRBV9; D: -; J: TRBJ1-3; length: 15; size: -; DNA: TGTGCCAGCACGGGACTGGGAGTCTCTGGAAACACCATATATTTT; CDR3: CASTGLGVSGNTIYF
V: TRBV27; D: -; J: TRBJ1-4; length: 14; size: -; DNA: TGTGCCAGCAGTTTTGACAGGATTAATGAAAAACTGTTTTTT; CDR3: CASSFDRINEKLFF
V: TRBV28; D: TRBD1; J: TRBJ1-5; length: 14; size: -; DNA: TGTGCCAGCAGGAGACAGGGTGCACGGCAGCCCCAGCATTTT; CDR3: CASRRQGARQPQHF
V: TRBV27; D: -; J: TRBJ2-3; length: 15; size: -; DNA: TGTGCCAGCAGTTTTGAGGGAAGTCGTTCAGATACGCAGTATTTT; CDR3: CASSFEGSRSDTQYF
V: TRBV7-8; D: TRBD1; J: TRBJ1-4; length: 15; size: -; DNA: TGTGCCAGCAGCTTAGACAGGGGGCAAGGTGAAAAACTGTTTTTT; CDR3: CASSLDRGQGEKLFF
V: TRBV4-3; D: -; J: TRBJ2-7; length: 16; size: -; DNA: TGCGCCAGCAGCCAAGATGGGAGTGGCAACTCCTACGAGCAGTACTTC; CDR3: CASSQDGSGNSYEQYF
V: TRBV28; D: -; J: TRBJ1-1; length: 17; size: -; DNA: TGTGCCAGCAGTTTATTAGGGGGGTATGGGGGGTGGACTGAAGCTTTCTTT; CDR3: CASSLLGGYGGWTEAFF
V: TRBV7-8; D: -; J: TRBJ1-2; length: 17; size: few; DNA: TGTGCCAGCAGCTTGGACCACCGAGCCGGCGTTAACTATGGCTACACCTTC; CDR3: CASSLDHRAGVNYGYTF
V: TRBV25-1; D: -; J: TRBJ2-1; length: 13; size: -; DNA: TGTGCCAGCAGCGGTAACATATACAATGAGCAGTTCTTC; CDR3: CASSGNIYNEQFF
V: TRBV27; D: TRBD2; J: TRBJ2-2; length: 15; size: -; DNA: TGTGCCAGCAGTTTAGGTAGCGGGAGGGCCGGGGAGCTGTTTTTT; CDR3: CASSLGSGRAGELFF
V: TRBV25-1; D: -; J: TRBJ2-1; length: 13; size: once; DNA: TGTGCCAGCAGTGACAGGGGTGAGGGTGAGCAGTTCTTC; CDR3: CASSDRGEGEQFF
V: TRBV30; D: -; J: TRBJ1-3; length: 13; size: -; DNA: TGTGCCGGGGCTCAGGGAGCGGGAAACACCATATATTTT; CDR3: CAGAQGAGNTIYF
V: TRBV20-1; D: TRBD1; J: TRBJ1-2; length: 14; size: -; DNA: TGCAGTGCTTCTACAGGGGGCGCGGACTATGGCTACACCTTC; CDR3: CSASTGGADYGYTF
V: TRBV27; D: -; J: TRBJ1-1; length: 14; size: -; DNA: TGTGCCAGCAGTTTGGTACCTCTTGGGGCTGAAGCTTTCTTT; CDR3: CASSLVPLGAEAFF
V: TRBV25-1; D: -; J: TRBJ1-5; length: 15; size: few; DNA: TGTGCCAGCAGTGAATCCGACCGGGGCAATCAGCCCCAGCATTTT; CDR3: CASSESDRGNQPQHF
V: TRBV4-2; D: -; J: TRBJ2-1; length: 13; size: few; DNA: TGTGCCAGCAGCCAATCCAACTACAATGAGCAGTTCTTC; CDR3: CASSQSNYNEQFF
V: TRBV20-1; D: TRBD2; J: TRBJ2-3; length: 15; size: -; DNA: TGCAGTGCTAGGCCGGGACTAGCGACGGGAGGGACGCAGTATTTT; CDR3: CSARPGLATGGTQYF
V: TRBV4-1; D: TRBD2; J: TRBJ2-3; length: 16; size: -; DNA: TGCGCCAGCAGCCGAACCGGGACTAGGTCGACAGATACGCAGTATTTT; CDR3: CASSRTGTRSTDTQYF
V: TRBV20-1; D: -; J: TRBJ2-5; length: 12; size: -; DNA: TGCAGTGCTGACAGGTTACAAGAGACCCAGTACTTC; CDR3: CSADRLQETQYF
V: TRBV4-1; D: -; J: TRBJ2-3; length: 16; size: -; DNA: TGCGCCAGCAGCCACGCTACGGACGGGGCGGCGGATACGCAGTATTTT; CDR3: CASSHATDGAADTQYF
V: TRBV7-8; D: -; J: TRBJ2-4; length: 15; size: few; DNA: TGTGCCAGCAGCTCCTTTGGGGATCCTGGCGGCATTCAGTACTTC; CDR3: CASSSFGDPGGIQYF
V: TRBV27; D: TRBD2; J: TRBJ2-7; length: 14; size: -; DNA: TGTGCCAGCAGTGCAACAGAGGCGGGAGGAGAGCAGTACTTC; CDR3: CASSATEAGGEQYF
V: TRBV6-6; D: -; J: TRBJ2-1; length: 15; size: -; DNA: TGTGCCAGCAGGGGGGAAAGTAGCCCCTACAATGAGCAGTTCTTC; CDR3: CASRGESSPYNEQFF
V: TRBV7-9; D: -; J: TRBJ1-2; length: 15; size: few; DNA: TGTGCCAGCAGCCCATCCGGGACTCCTAACTATGGCTACACCTTC; CDR3: CASSPSGTPNYGYTF
V: TRBV5-1; D: TRBD2; J: TRBJ2-7; length: 16; size: few; DNA: TGCGCCAGCAGCTTGGCCCCGACTAGCGGGAACTACGAGCAGTACTTC; CDR3: CASSLAPTSGNYEQYF
V: TRBV9; D: -; J: TRBJ1-4; length: 16; size: -; DNA: TGTGCCAGCAGCGTGACCCCTGGGGAGAGTAATGAAGAACTGTTTTTT; CDR3: CASSVTPGESNEELFF
V: TRBV4-1; D: -; J: TRBJ2-1; length: 14; size: -; DNA: TGCGCCAGCAGCCAACAGCCCCATGGGCTTGAGCAGTTCTTC; CDR3: CASSQQPHGLEQFF
V: TRBV4-3; D: -; J: TRBJ1-6; length: 15; size: -; DNA: TGCGCCAGCAGCCAAGATACGAGTAGAAATTCACCCCTCCACTTT; CDR3: CASSQDTSRNSPLHF
V: TRBV20-1; D: -; J: TRBJ2-1; length: 14; size: many; DNA: TGCAGTGCTCGCTCACTAGGCTCCTACAATGAGCAGTTCTTC; CDR3: CSARSLGSYNEQFF
V: TRBV7-2; D: TRBD1; J: TRBJ2-7; length: 16; size: -; DNA: TGTGCCAGCAGAGTAGGCCGGGGACAGGGGTCCTACGAGCAGTACTTC; CDR3: CASRVGRGQGSYEQYF
V: TRBV20-1; D: -; J: TRBJ1-2; length: 11; size: many; DNA: TGCAGTGCCACAGGGAACTATGGCTACACCTTC; CDR3: CSATGNYGYTF
V: TRBV20-1; D: TRBD2; J: TRBJ2-1; length: 13; size: -; DNA: TGCAGTGCTCTTAGCGGGAGTTTGCGTGAGCAGTTCTTC; CDR3: CSALSGSLREQFF
V: TRBV6-5; D: -; J: TRBJ2-4; length: 15; size: few; DNA: TGTGCCAGCAGCACGGACGGACTAGCCAAAAACATTCAGTACTTC; CDR3: CASSTDGLAKNIQYF
V: TRBV29-1; D: TRBD2; J: TRBJ2-5; length: 13; size: few; DNA: TGCAGCTCCCGCGGGGGGGCCCAAGAGACCCAGTACTTC; CDR3: CSSRGGAQETQYF
V: TRBV20-1; D: -; J: TRBJ2-7; length: 12; size: -; DNA: TGCAGTGCTCGGGACGAATACAATGAGCAGTACTTC; CDR3: CSARDEYNEQYF
V: TRBV7-9; D: -; J: TRBJ2-7; length: 11; size: few; DNA: TGTGCCAGCAGCTTAGAATCCGAGCAGTACTTC; CDR3: CASSLESEQYF
V: TRBV5-1; D: TRBD1; J: TRBJ2-1; length: 15; size: few; DNA: TGCGCCAGCAAGGGGGGGACAGGGATGGACAATGAGCAGTTCTTC; CDR3: CASKGGTGMDNEQFF
V: TRBV20-1; D: TRBD2; J: TRBJ2-7; length: 16; size: few; DNA: TGCAGTGCTAGATTAGCGGGAGGGCCGGCGTCCTACGAGCAGTACTTC; CDR3: CSARLAGGPASYEQYF